The 8 T cell receptor beta chains below come from one sample, sequenced in a study of blood T cells in healthy people across ages. A second PCR of roughly 7 to 11 cycles used a sample-barcoded 5' primer and a J-beta primer mix. TCRdb reanalysed the 5' RACE reads using MiXCR and keeps one entry per CDR3 protein. In the table there are approximately 730,000 distinct CDR3 sequences, roughly 43% of which are singletons. Sequencing was performed on blood. The receptors were sampled from an older woman in good health.

The chain combines TRBV21-1 with TRBJ2-5; TRBD2 reflects the table's D call only, with no check against the DNA. TRBV21-1 is a known pseudogene. CDR3 length: 18 amino acids. The CDR3 reads CASSKGGPGTSGQETQYF. CDR3 sequence (DNA): TGTGCCAGCAGCAAAGGCGGGCCTGGGACTAGCGGCCAAGAGACCCAGTACTTC.

In this sample, this clonotype turned up a few times. The chain recombines TRBV5-1 with TRBJ2-5; 9 bases fit TRBD1. Per the germline V gene, CDR1 is SGHRS and CDR2 is YFSETQ. This CDR3 contains 15 residues. The V gene end was trimmed by 6 bases and the J gene end by 1 base; junction bases not matched to a gene: 7. The CDR3 bases are TGCGCCAGCATCTATGGGACAGGGATCCAAGAGACCCAGTACTTC. Translating it yields CASIYGTGIQETQYF.

Remarks on this clonotype: A single base separates this from a much larger clone, so it may be a read error. The rearrangement links TRBV7-2 to TRBJ2-3, with unresolved D. Trimming cost V 5 bases and J 2 bases, with 5 bases left between them. The germline gives CDR1 SGHTA, CDR2 FQGNSA. This CDR3 comprises 12 residues. The DNA for the CDR3 is TGTGCCAGCAGCGATTACACAGATACGCAGTATTTT. Translating it yields CASSDYTDTQYF.

This clonotype was picked up a small number of times. The V gene is TRBV6-2 or TRBV6-3, the J gene TRBJ1-1; D is unresolved. The CDR3 contains 11 residues. Germline V gives CDR1 MNHEY, CDR2 SVGEGT. Trimming left V 5 bases short and J 5 bases short, with 6 bases between. The CDR3 reads CASSTLTEAFF. The CDR3 DNA reads as TGTGCCAGCAGTACCCTAACTGAAGCTTTCTTT.

The rearrangement joins TRBV13 to TRBJ1-6; D ambiguous. The ends were cut back, 5 bases at V and 8 bases at J, with 10 bases in the middle. The CDR3 covers 13 residues. CDR1 PRHDT and CDR2 FYEKMQ come from the germline V gene (reference sequence). In DNA, the CDR3 is TGTGCCAGCAGCGTATTCGGGGATTCACCCCTCCACTTT. Translating gives CASSVFGDSPLHF.

The chain has TRBV4-1 and TRBJ2-1; D might be TRBD2 (5 bases). The CDR3 spans 17 residues. Germline CDR1 is MGHRA and CDR2 is YSYEKL. The germline V and J ends were trimmed by 0 bases and 5 bases, with 17 bases remaining between them. CDR3 residues: CASSQESFGVIHNEQFF. As DNA, the CDR3 is TGCGCCAGCAGCCAAGAATCCTTCGGGGTGATCCACAATGAGCAGTTCTTC.

In this sample, this clonotype turned up a few times. The V call is TRBV20-1, the J call TRBJ2-5, with 9 bases matching TRBD2. Per the germline V gene, CDR1 is DFQATT and CDR2 is SNEGSKA (reference sequence). CDR3 length: 16 amino acids. J lost 5 bases, V lost 0 bases, and 10 bases had no gene match. DNA for the CDR3: TGCAGTGCTAGAGAAGGTATAGCGGGAGCGTTTGAGACCCAGTACTTC. Encoded protein: CSAREGIAGAFETQYF.

The CDR3 sequence: CASGQGSDGYTF. The CDR3 nucleotides are TGTGCCAGCGGCCAGGGGAGCGATGGCTACACCTTC. The chain is built from TRBV6-6 and TRBJ1-2; D is perhaps TRBD1 (6 bases). This CDR3 has 12 amino acids. CDR1 is MNHNY, CDR2 SVGAGI, per germline (reference sequence). Trimming removed 8 bases from V and 6 bases from J, with 13 bases in between.